This T cell receptor beta chain was found in a study of blood T cells in healthy people across ages. Study findings and constraints: Higher diversity and more naive CD4+ cells were features of long-lived donors, compared to aged donors. Among T cells, TCR beta diversity per million cells dropped roughly linearly as age rose.

It was with a sample-barcoded 5' primer and a J-beta primer mix that a second PCR of roughly 7 to 12 cycles was run. All samples yielded 3 million or more CDR3-containing paired-end reads. MiXCR, applied by TCRdb to the 5' RACE reads, yields one record per CDR3 protein. The sample gives over a million distinct CDR3 sequences, 45% of which show up once; about 19% is in the top ten. Isolating PBMCs gave at least 7 million of these cells per sample. This clonotype was recorded once. Its antigen remains unknown. The clonotype was recovered from an older woman in good health. Sequencing input: blood.

CDR3 in amino acids: CASSERGREAFF. The CDR3 nucleotides are TGTGCCAGCAGTGAAAGGGGCAGGGAAGCTTTCTTT. This chain links TRBV2 with TRBJ1-1; TRBD1 might be the D (5 bases). The CDR3 spans 12 residues. Germline values: CDR1 SNHLY, CDR2 FYNNEI. V shed 2 bases and J shed 8 bases, with 9 bases lying between them.